This T cell receptor (beta chain) appears in the sequencing data of a study of blood T cells in healthy people across ages. Findings and caveats of the study: Age brought a roughly linear fall in TCR beta diversity measured per million T cells. Higher diversity and more naive CD4+ cells were features of long-lived donors, compared to aged donors.

Isolating PBMCs gave at least 6 million of these cells per sample. With 2 bases removed from V and 0 bases from J, the gap between germline ends came to 14 bases. The CDR3 covers 17 residues. CDR1 is WSHSY and CDR2 is SAAADI in the germline V gene. A sample-barcoded 5' primer and a J-beta primer mix were used in a second PCR of roughly 7 to 11 cycles. All cDNA molecules were each tagged by a template-switch adaptor with 12 random nucleotides. MiXCR, run by TCRdb on the 5' RACE reads, gives a single entry per CDR3 protein. The profile shows about 800,000 distinct CDR3 sequences, around half of them singletons. This clonotype has more than one count but fewer than ten. Antigen specificity is unknown.

Sequenced material: blood. The V gene is TRBV10-2, the J gene TRBJ2-1; D remains unclear. This TCR came from an elderly man in good health. The CDR3 here is CASSERRRMSSYNEQFF. CDR3 DNA: TGCGCCAGCAGTGAGCGACGGCGGATGAGCTCCTACAATGAGCAGTTCTTC.